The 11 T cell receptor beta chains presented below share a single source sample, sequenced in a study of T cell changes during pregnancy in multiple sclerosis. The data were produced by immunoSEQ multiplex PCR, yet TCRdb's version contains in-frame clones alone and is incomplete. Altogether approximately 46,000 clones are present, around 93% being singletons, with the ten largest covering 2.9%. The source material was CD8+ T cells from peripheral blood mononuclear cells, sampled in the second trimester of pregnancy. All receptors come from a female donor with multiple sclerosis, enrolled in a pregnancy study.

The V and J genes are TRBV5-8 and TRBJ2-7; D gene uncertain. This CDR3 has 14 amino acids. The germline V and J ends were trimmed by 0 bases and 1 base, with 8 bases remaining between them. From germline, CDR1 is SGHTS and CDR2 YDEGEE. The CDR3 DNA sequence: TGTGCCAGCAGCTTGGTGCAGGATTCCTACGAGCAGTACTTC. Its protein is CASSLVQDSYEQYF.

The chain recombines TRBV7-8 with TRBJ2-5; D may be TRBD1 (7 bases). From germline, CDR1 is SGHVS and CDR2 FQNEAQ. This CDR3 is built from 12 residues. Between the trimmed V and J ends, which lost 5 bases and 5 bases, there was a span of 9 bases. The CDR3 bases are TGTGCCAGCAGCGCAGGGGGGGAGACCCAGTACTTC. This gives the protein CASSAGGETQYF. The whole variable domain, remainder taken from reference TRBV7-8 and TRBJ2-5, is GAGVSQSPRYKVAKRGQDVALRCDPISGHVSLFWYQQALGQGPEFLTYFQNEAQLDKSGLPSDRFFAERPEGSVSTLKIQRTQQEDSAVYLCASSAGGETQYFGPGTRLLVL.

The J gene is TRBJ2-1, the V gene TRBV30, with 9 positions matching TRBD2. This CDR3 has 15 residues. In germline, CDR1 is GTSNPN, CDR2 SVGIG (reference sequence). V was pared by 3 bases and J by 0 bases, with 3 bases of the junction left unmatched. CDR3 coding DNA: TGTGCCTGGAGCCTAGCGGGGAGCTCCTACAATGAGCAGTTCTTC. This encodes CAWSLAGSSYNEQFF.

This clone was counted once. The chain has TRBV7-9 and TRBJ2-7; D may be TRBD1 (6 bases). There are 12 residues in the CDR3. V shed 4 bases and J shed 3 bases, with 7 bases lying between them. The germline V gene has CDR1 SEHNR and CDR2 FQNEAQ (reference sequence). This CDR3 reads CASSSRGYEQYF. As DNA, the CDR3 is TGTGCCAGCAGCTCCAGGGGCTACGAGCAGTACTTC.

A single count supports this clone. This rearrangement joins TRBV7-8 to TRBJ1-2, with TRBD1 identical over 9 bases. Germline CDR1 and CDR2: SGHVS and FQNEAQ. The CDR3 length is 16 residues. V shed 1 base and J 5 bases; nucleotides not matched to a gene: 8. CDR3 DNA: TGTGCCAGCAGCTTAGGACAACCCGGGACAGGGTATGGCTACACCTTC. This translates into CASSLGQPGTGYGYTF.

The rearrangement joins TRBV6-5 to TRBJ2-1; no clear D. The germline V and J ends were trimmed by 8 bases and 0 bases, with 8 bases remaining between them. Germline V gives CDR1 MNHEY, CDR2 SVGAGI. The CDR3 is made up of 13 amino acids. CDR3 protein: CASRLSSYNEQFF. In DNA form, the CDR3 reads TGTGCCAGCCGGTTGAGCTCCTACAATGAGCAGTTCTTC.

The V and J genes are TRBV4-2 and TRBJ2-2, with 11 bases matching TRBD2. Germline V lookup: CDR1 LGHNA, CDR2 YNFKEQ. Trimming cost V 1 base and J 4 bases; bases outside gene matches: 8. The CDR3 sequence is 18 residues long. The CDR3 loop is CASSQGGLAVYFTGELFF. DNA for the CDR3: TGTGCCAGCAGCCAAGGGGGACTAGCGGTTTATTTCACCGGGGAGCTGTTTTTT.

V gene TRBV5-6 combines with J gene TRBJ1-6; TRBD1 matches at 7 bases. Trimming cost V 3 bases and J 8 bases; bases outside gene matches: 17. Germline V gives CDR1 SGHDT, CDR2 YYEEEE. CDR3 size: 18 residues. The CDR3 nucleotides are TGTGCCAGCAGCTCTTTGGCGCCACAGGGGTCGGGATATTCACCCCTCCACTTT. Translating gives CASSSLAPQGSGYSPLHF.

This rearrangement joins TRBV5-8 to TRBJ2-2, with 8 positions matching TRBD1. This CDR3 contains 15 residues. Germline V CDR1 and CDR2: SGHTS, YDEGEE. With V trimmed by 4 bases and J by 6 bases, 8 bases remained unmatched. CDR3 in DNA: TGTGCCAGCAGCGCTGGACAGGGTCGGTCCGGGGAGCTGTTTTTT. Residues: CASSAGQGRSGELFF.

The CDR3 is CASKGGEPNSPLHF. Written as DNA, the CDR3 is TGTGCCAGCAAGGGGGGGGAGCCAAATTCACCCCTCCACTTT. The V and J genes are TRBV7-6 and TRBJ1-6, with D possibly matching TRBD1 (6 bases). The CDR3 is made up of 14 amino acids. CDR1 and CDR2 from the germline V gene are SGHVS and FNYEAQ. Trimming took 7 bases from V and 7 from J, leaving 14 bases between them.

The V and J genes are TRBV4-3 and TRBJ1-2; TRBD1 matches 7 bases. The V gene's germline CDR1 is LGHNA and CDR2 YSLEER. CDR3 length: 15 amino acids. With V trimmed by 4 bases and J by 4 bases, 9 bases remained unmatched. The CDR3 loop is CASSPGTGAAYGYTF. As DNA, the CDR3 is TGCGCCAGCAGCCCGGGAACAGGGGCGGCCTATGGCTACACCTTC.